This T cell receptor beta chain was profiled in a study of T cell changes during pregnancy in multiple sclerosis. TCRdb's table, derived via immunoSEQ multiplex PCR, lists solely in-frame clones and lacks some. The data show about 30,000 clones, more than 85% seen once. The CDR3 has 15 amino acids. V lost 5 bases, J lost 0 bases, and 5 bases stayed unmatched. Looked up from germline, CDR1 is SEHNR and CDR2 is FQNEAQ (reference sequence). The TCR was taken from a female donor with multiple sclerosis, enrolled in a pregnancy study. The sequenced sample was CD4+ T cells from peripheral blood mononuclear cells, obtained after pregnancy. The V call is TRBV7-9, the J call TRBJ2-3, with 7 bases matching TRBD1. CDR3 nucleotides: TGTGCCAGCAGCACAGGGGATTTAAGCACAGATACGCAGTATTTT. Amino acids: CASSTGDLSTDTQYF. Together with reference TRBV7-9 and TRBJ2-3, the CDR3 gives the full variable domain: DTGVSQNPRHKITKRGQNVTFRCDPISEHNRLYWYRQTLGQGPEFLTYFQNEAQLEKSRLLSDRFSAERPKGSFSTLEIQRTEQGDSAMYLCASSTGDLSTDTQYFGPGTRLTVL.